What follows is one T cell receptor beta chain and its context. Its antigen remains unidentified. This CDR3 is 13 amino acids long. Germline values: CDR1 MDHEN, CDR2 SYDVKM. Deletions cut 2 bases from V and 3 bases from J, with 8 bases between. This sample was taken from a study of blood T cells in healthy people across ages. For the second PCR, which ran for roughly 6 to 12 cycles, a sample-barcoded 5' primer and a J-beta primer mix were used. The authors tagged each cDNA molecule using a template-switch adaptor with 12 random nucleotides. TCRdb processed the 5' RACE reads anew with MiXCR; each CDR3 protein has one entry. Counted here are under 1,100,000 distinct CDR3 sequences, 25% occurring once; the ten biggest clones make up around 0.7%. Study-wide points: Roughly linear declines in TCR beta diversity per million T cells occurred with age.

The data also belong to a second study, concerning T cells of mothers and their children. That work states: Reads obtained per mother exceeded 10 million TCR beta CDR3 reads, with 2.5 million to 3.5 million obtained per child. Similar thymic selection effects on TCR recombination output appear in pairs, both related and unrelated.

Sequences were obtained from blood. V and J are TRBV28 and TRBJ2-7; D is unresolved. The sequence was obtained from a girl aged 2 to 9 in good health. CDR3 region: CASSLQNGYEQYF. In DNA, the CDR3 is TGTGCCAGCAGTTTACAGAATGGCTACGAGCAGTACTTC.